These 21 T cell receptor beta chains came from one sample sequenced in a study of blood T cells in healthy people across ages. PCR was performed a second time for about 7 to 11 cycles using a sample-barcoded 5' primer and a J-beta primer mix. TCRdb fed the 5' RACE reads into MiXCR, producing one record per CDR3 protein. The data hold about 1 million distinct CDR3 sequences, with 45% observed a single time. Sample: blood. Receptor source: a woman aged 55-75 years in good health.

This chain joins TRBV10-3 and TRBJ1-1, with TRBD1 matching over 8 bases. Germline-derived CDR1 and CDR2 are ENHRY and SYGVKD. J was trimmed by 0 bases and V by 10 bases; bases with no gene match: 4. The CDR3 is made up of 13 amino acids. The CDR3 coding sequence is TGTGCCACCCTGACAGGGGTGAACACTGAAGCTTTCTTT. It is translated as CATLTGVNTEAFF.

The table lists this clonotype with a few counts. V is TRBV7-2 and J is TRBJ2-1; D gene unclear. V was pared by 5 bases and J by 7 bases, with 15 bases between. CDR3 size: 14 residues. Germline V gives CDR1 SGHTA, CDR2 FQGNSA. This CDR3 is CASSPRPELNEQFF. The CDR3 nucleotides are TGTGCCAGCAGCCCGAGACCGGAGCTTAATGAGCAGTTCTTC.

V usage is TRBV15 and J usage is TRBJ1-5, with D uncertain. Germline values: CDR1 LNHNV, CDR2 YYDKDF (reference sequence). Trimming cost V 5 bases and J 3 bases, with 5 bases left between them. The length of the CDR3 is 12 residues. CDR3 loop: CATSAINQPQHF. CDR3 nucleotide sequence: TGTGCCACCAGCGCTATCAATCAGCCCCAGCATTTT.

This chain links TRBV20-1 with TRBJ2-7; TRBD2 aligns across 8 bases. The DNA end favors TRBJ2-5, so the J call may be wrong. The CDR3 loop spans 15 amino acids. Germline CDR1 reads DFQATT; CDR2 reads SNEGSKA (reference sequence). The CDR3 coding sequence is TGCAGTGCGACGAAACCGGGACTAGAGAGGGAGACCCAGTACTTC. This gives the protein CSATKPGLERETQYF.

The sample holds a few counts of this clonotype. This rearrangement joins TRBV15 to TRBJ2-4, with 8 bases matching TRBD1. V shed 2 bases, J shed 8 bases, and the junction held 8 bases outside the gene matches. The germline gives CDR1 LNHNV, CDR2 YYDKDF (reference sequence). CDR3 length equals 15 residues. The CDR3 DNA follows: TGTGCCACCAGCAGACCCGGACAGGGATCGCACATTCAGTACTTC. It codes for CATSRPGQGSHIQYF.

This rearrangement joins TRBV27 to TRBJ2-1, with D maybe TRBD1 (6 bases). Trimming took 0 bases from V and 6 from J, leaving 15 bases between them. CDR1 is MNHEY, CDR2 SMNVEV, per germline (reference sequence). The length of the CDR3 is 16 residues. CDR3 amino acids: CASSLSARGVGNEQFF. The CDR3 bases are TGTGCCAGCAGTTTATCGGCCAGGGGTGTTGGCAATGAGCAGTTCTTC.

This clonotype showed up just a few times. This chain joins TRBV20-1 and TRBJ2-3, with 11 positions matching TRBD2. The V and J ends lost 0 bases and 2 bases, in that order; junction bases with no gene match: 4. This CDR3 has 16 amino acids. CDR1 and CDR2 (germline): DFQATT, SNEGSKA (reference sequence). The CDR3 bases are TGCAGTGCTAGAGAGGAACTAGCGGGAGACACAGATACGCAGTATTTT. This translates into CSAREELAGDTDTQYF.

The chain links TRBV5-1 to TRBJ2-1; perhaps TRBD2 as D (6 bases). The CDR3 runs to 14 residues. Trimming pared 4 bases from V and 1 base from J, leaving 9 bases between. The germline CDR1 and CDR2 sequences are SGHRS and YFSETQ. The CDR3 sequence is CASSGTFSYNEQFF. The CDR3 DNA reads as TGCGCCAGCAGCGGGACTTTTTCCTACAATGAGCAGTTCTTC.

There are many counts of this clonotype. The V gene is TRBV7-9, the J gene TRBJ2-3, with 13 bases matching TRBD2. Losses at the gene ends were 5 bases for V and 7 bases for J; bases not matched to a gene: 6. This CDR3 has 15 amino acids. Germline CDR1 SEHNR, CDR2 FQNEAQ (reference sequence). The CDR3 loop is CASSTGTSGMNTQYF. The CDR3 DNA reads as TGTGCCAGCAGCACCGGGACTAGCGGGATGAATACGCAGTATTTT.

This clonotype was observed a handful of times. V gene TRBV20-1 combines with J gene TRBJ1-2; no reliable D call. Trimming left V 0 bases short and J 4 bases short, with 15 bases between. Germline lookup yields CDR1 DFQATT and CDR2 SNEGSKA (reference sequence). CDR3 size: 15 residues. The CDR3 sequence is CSARDPGLVSYGYTF. The CDR3 DNA reads as TGCAGTGCTAGAGACCCCGGCTTGGTTAGCTATGGCTACACCTTC.

The chain links TRBV10-3 to TRBJ2-1; D is perhaps TRBD1 or TRBD2 (5 bases each). V gave up 8 bases and J gave up 8 bases, with 13 bases separating them. From germline, CDR1 is ENHRY and CDR2 SYGVKD. The CDR3 runs 12 residues. The CDR3 DNA sequence: TGTGCCATCGATGGGGGAAGCGATGAGCAGTTCTTC. Its protein is CAIDGGSDEQFF.

This clonotype has only a few counts. This chain uses TRBV27 with TRBJ2-1; no firm D call. Between the trimmed V and J ends, which lost 4 bases and 3 bases, there was a span of 10 bases. The CDR3 loop spans 14 amino acids. Looked up from germline, CDR1 is MNHEY and CDR2 is SMNVEV (reference sequence). The chain's CDR3 is CASSYGQSYNEQFF. CDR3 in DNA: TGTGCCAGCAGTTACGGCCAAAGCTACAATGAGCAGTTCTTC.

There are a few counts of this clonotype. V gene TRBV4-1 combines with J gene TRBJ1-1; D is undetermined. CDR3 size: 14 residues. Germline CDR1 and CDR2: MGHRA and YSYEKL. V dropped 0 bases and J dropped 1 base, with 6 bases sitting between them. The CDR3 DNA follows: TGCGCCAGCAGCCAAGAGAGGTGGAACACTGAAGCTTTCTTT. Translating it yields CASSQERWNTEAFF.

This clonotype has only a few counts. An end of the junction differs from the germline gene, which may be a read error. The J gene is TRBJ1-5, the V gene TRBV2, with a possible D match to TRBD1 (6 bases). This CDR3 has 15 residues. The V gene's germline CDR1 is SNHLY and CDR2 FYNNEI. The CDR3 region is CASSDITGSGQPQHF. For the CDR3, the DNA is TGTGCCAGCAGTGATATAACAGGGAGCGGTCAGCCTCAGCATTTT.

The chain links TRBV27 to TRBJ2-7; weak D call: TRBD2 (6 bases). Germline V lookup: CDR1 MNHEY, CDR2 SMNVEV (reference sequence). The CDR3 spans 13 residues. Trimming took off 4 bases at V and 4 bases at J, with 11 bases between the two ends. CDR3 coding DNA: TGTGCCAGCAGTTGGGAACGGGGGTACGAGCAGTACTTC. Translating gives CASSWERGYEQYF.

CDR3 coding DNA: TGTGCCAGCAGCGGGGGGAGGTCCGGGGGCGTAGAGACCCAGTACTTC. It encodes CASSGGRSGGVETQYF. V is TRBV3-1 and J is TRBJ2-5; TRBD1 or TRBD2 may be the D gene (6 bases each). With 5 bases removed from V and 4 bases from J, the gap between germline ends came to 20 bases. Germline V gives CDR1 LGHDT, CDR2 YNNKEL (reference sequence). The CDR3 contains 16 residues.

The CDR3 DNA reads as TGTGCCAGCAGTTACGTTGGGGCCGGGGAGCTGTTTTTT. Its translation: CASSYVGAGELFF. V is TRBV6-5 and J is TRBJ2-2; D remains ambiguous. The CDR3 runs to 13 residues. Germline CDR1 is MNHEY and CDR2 is SVGAGI. The germline V and J ends were trimmed by 2 bases and 6 bases, with 7 bases remaining between them.

About this clonotype: One end of the junction varies from germline; a read error may be responsible. The rearrangement links TRBV7-9 to TRBJ2-2; TRBD2 matches 7 bases. Per germline, CDR1 SEHNR and CDR2 FQNEAQ (reference sequence). This CDR3 region has 14 residues. Written as DNA, the CDR3 is TGTGCCAGTATAGAGCGGGATAACACCGGGGAGCTGTATTTT. Residues: CASIERDNTGELYF. The full variable domain, its missing parts supplied by reference TRBV7-9 and TRBJ2-2, is DTGVSQNPRHKITKRGQNVTFRCDPISEHNRLYWYRQTLGQGPEFLTYFQNEAQLEKSRLLSDRFSAERPKGSFSTLEIQRTEQGDSAMYLCASIERDNTGELYFGEGSRLTVL.

This clonotype was detected only a few times. The chain has TRBV29-1 and TRBJ2-1; possible D gene TRBD1, 5 bases. V shed 4 bases and J shed 6 bases, with 13 bases lying between them. The germline CDR1 and CDR2 sequences are SQVTM and ANQGSEA. The CDR3 runs to 13 residues. In nucleotides, the CDR3 is TGCAGCGTTGGGTCGTCAGGGTCCAATGAGCAGTTCTTC. Translated: CSVGSSGSNEQFF.

This clonotype was recorded a few times. The V call is TRBV3-1, the J call TRBJ1-2; 7 positions agree with TRBD1. This CDR3 is 15 amino acids long. Germline CDR1 is LGHDT and CDR2 is YNNKEL (reference sequence). Trimming cost V 3 bases and J 0 bases; bases outside gene matches: 4. The CDR3 sequence: CASSHYRGTNYGYTF. The CDR3 nucleotides are TGTGCCAGCAGCCATTACAGGGGAACTAACTATGGCTACACCTTC. Looking up the rest from reference TRBV3-1 and TRBJ1-2 gives the full variable domain: DTAVSQTPKYLVTQMGNDKSIKCEQNLGHDTMYWYKQDSKKFLKIMFSYNNKELIINETVPNRFSPKSPDKAHLNLHINSLELGDSAVYFCASSHYRGTNYGYTFGSGTRLTVV.

This clonotype was seen only a few times. The CDR3 reads CASSSRGGVGSPLHF. For the CDR3, the DNA is TGTGCCAGCTCATCCCGAGGGGGCGTAGGATCACCCCTCCACTTT. The rearrangement joins TRBV18 to TRBJ1-6; 7 bases are a match to TRBD1. The V segment lost 5 bases and the J segment 10 bases; nucleotides outside the gene matches: 11. Per the germline V gene, CDR1 is KGHSH and CDR2 is LQKENI. The CDR3 extends over 15 amino acids.